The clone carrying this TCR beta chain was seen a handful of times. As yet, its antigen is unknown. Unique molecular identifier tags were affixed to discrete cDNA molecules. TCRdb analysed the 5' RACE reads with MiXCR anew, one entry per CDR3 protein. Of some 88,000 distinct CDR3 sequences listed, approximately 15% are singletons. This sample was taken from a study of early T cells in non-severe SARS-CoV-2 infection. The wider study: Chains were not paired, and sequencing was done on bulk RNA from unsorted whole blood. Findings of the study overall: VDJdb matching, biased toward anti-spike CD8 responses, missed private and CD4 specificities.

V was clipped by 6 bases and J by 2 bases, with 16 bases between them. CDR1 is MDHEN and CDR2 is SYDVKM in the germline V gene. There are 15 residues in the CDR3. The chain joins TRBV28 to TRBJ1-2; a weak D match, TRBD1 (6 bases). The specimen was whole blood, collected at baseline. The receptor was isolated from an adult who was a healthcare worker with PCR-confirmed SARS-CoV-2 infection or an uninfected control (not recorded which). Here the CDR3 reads CASSTTGLTNYGYTF. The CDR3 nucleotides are TGTGCCAGCAGCACCACAGGGCTTACAAACTATGGCTACACCTTC.